The 6 T cell receptor beta chains in this list originate from one sample, sequenced in a study of blood T cell repertoires in COVID-19 (TCRdb year 2020). Libraries were prepared through the immunoSEQ multiplex PCR assay. In its TCRdb copy, this immuneACCESS table keeps in-frame sequences only and misses some clones. Where compared with another copy, unresolved V genes explain less than half of these, and the others have no known cause. The sample includes roughly 570,000 clones, with roughly nine tenths observed a single time. Clones ranked in the top ten supply less than 9% of the sample. Sequencing was performed on peripheral blood. These receptors were obtained from a woman in her 50s with COVID-19, enrolled during active disease.

This clone appeared once. The chain joins TRBV6-1 to TRBJ1-5; D is unclear. The V gene lost 2 bases and the J gene lost 1 base, with 18 bases spanning the gap. Germline CDR1 is MNHNS and CDR2 is SASEGT. This CDR3 comprises 18 residues. CDR3 in DNA: TGTGCCAGCAGTGAACCAAGAAACGGGCGGGAGAGCAATCAGCCCCAGCATTTT. Protein sequence: CASSEPRNGRESNQPQHF.

The chain carries TRBV12-2 and TRBJ2-3; TRBD1, as called in the table, went unchecked against the DNA. TRBV12-2 is termed a pseudogene. The CDR3 extends over 12 amino acids. CDR3: CASRLRGGAQYF. The CDR3 DNA reads TGTGCAAGTCGCTTAAGAGGGGGCGCGCAGTATTTT.

The chain joins TRBV19 to TRBJ2-3; no reliable D call. The V end lost 7 bases, the J end lost 0 bases, and 11 bases lay between the germline ends. CDR1 is LNHDA, CDR2 SQIVND, per germline (reference sequence). The CDR3 sequence is 14 residues long. CDR3 protein: CASTEAPSTDTQYF. The CDR3 coding sequence is TGTGCCAGTACCGAGGCACCAAGCACAGATACGCAGTATTTT.

This chain links TRBV2 with TRBJ2-6; D call uncertain. Germline V CDR1 and CDR2: SNHLY, FYNNEI. The CDR3 is 14 amino acids. Trimming shortened V by 2 bases and J by 0 bases, and 2 bases separated the two germline ends. CDR3 sequence: CASSEYSGANVLTF. The CDR3 bases are TGTGCCAGCAGTGAATACTCTGGGGCCAACGTCCTGACTTTC. Full variable domain (remainder filled in from reference TRBV2 and TRBJ2-6): EPEVTQTPSHQVTQMGQEVILRCVPISNHLYFYWYRQILGQKVEFLVSFYNNEISEKSEIFDDQFSVERPDGSNFTLKIRSTKLEDSAMYFCASSEYSGANVLTFGAGSRLTVL.

This clone showed up just once. The CDR3 DNA reads as TGTGCCACCAGCAGAGTAGCACACGGGATCCTCGGGGAGCAGTACTTC. Its translation: CATSRVAHGILGEQYF. The V gene is TRBV15, the J gene TRBJ2-7, with D perhaps TRBD2 (5 bases). The CDR3 is 16 amino acids. Deletions cut 1 base from V and 7 bases from J, with 20 bases between. Germline V gene sequence: CDR1 LNHNV, CDR2 YYDKDF (reference sequence).

The chain is built from TRBV2 and TRBJ2-7; 14 bases align to TRBD2. The CDR3 runs 16 residues. The V and J ends lost 5 bases and 4 bases, in that order; junction bases with no gene match: 7. Germline V gene lookup returns CDR1 SNHLY and CDR2 FYNNEI. CDR3 region: CASSSGLAGGWYEQYF. The CDR3 DNA reads TGTGCCAGCAGTTCCGGACTAGCGGGGGGTTGGTACGAGCAGTACTTC. Supplemented by reference TRBV2 and TRBJ2-7, the full variable domain reads EPEVTQTPSHQVTQMGQEVILRCVPISNHLYFYWYRQILGQKVEFLVSFYNNEISEKSEIFDDQFSVERPDGSNFTLKIRSTKLEDSAMYFCASSSGLAGGWYEQYFGPGTRLTVT.